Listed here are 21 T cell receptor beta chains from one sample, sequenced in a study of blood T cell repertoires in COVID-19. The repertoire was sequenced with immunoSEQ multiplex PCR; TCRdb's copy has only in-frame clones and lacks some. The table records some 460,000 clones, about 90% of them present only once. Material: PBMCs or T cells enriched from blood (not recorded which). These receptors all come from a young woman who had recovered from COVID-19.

DNA of the CDR3: TGTGCCAGCTCCTCCACCGGGACAGTTGCCTACGAGCAGTACTTC. The encoded protein is CASSSTGTVAYEQYF. This chain links TRBV3-1 (or the pseudogene TRBV3-2) with TRBJ2-7; 7 bases align to TRBD1. Germline values: CDR1 LGHDT, CDR2 YNNKEL (reference sequence). J was trimmed by 2 bases and V by 8 bases; bases with no gene match: 12. The CDR3 totals 15 residues.

Here the CDR3 reads CASRSGATEAFF. In nucleotides, the CDR3 is TGTGCCAGCAGGTCAGGGGCCACTGAAGCTTTCTTT. The J gene is TRBJ1-1, the V gene TRBV6-5, with D maybe TRBD1 (6 bases). Germline CDR1 is MNHEY and CDR2 is SVGAGI. Between the trimmed V and J ends, which lost 6 bases and 4 bases, there was a span of 9 bases. This CDR3 comprises 12 residues.

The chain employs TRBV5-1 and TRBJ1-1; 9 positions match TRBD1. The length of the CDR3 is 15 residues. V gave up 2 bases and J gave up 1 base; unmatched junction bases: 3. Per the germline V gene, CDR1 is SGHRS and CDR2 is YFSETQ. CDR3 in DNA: TGCGCCAGCAGCTTAACACAGGGGGCGAACACTGAAGCTTTCTTT. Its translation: CASSLTQGANTEAFF.

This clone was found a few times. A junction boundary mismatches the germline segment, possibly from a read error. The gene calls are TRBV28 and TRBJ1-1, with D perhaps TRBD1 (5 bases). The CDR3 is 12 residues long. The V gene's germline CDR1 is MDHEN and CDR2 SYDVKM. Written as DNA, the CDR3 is TGTGCCAGCAGAGCCGACAGCCCCACAGTGGACTTT. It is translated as CASRADSPTVDF.

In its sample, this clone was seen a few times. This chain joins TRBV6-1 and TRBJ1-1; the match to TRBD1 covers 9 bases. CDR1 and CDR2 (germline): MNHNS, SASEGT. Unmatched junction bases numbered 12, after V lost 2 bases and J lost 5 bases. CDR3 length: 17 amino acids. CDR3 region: CASSEKGTGMRGTEAFF. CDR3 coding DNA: TGTGCCAGCAGTGAAAAAGGGACAGGGATGAGAGGAACTGAAGCTTTCTTT.

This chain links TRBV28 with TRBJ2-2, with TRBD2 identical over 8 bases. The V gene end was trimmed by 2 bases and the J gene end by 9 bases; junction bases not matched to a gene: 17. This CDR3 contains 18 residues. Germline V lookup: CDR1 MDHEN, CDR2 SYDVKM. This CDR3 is CASSLGSRGGRIRRELFF. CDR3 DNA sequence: TGTGCCAGCAGTTTAGGTTCCCGGGGGGGCCGGATAAGGAGGGAGCTGTTTTTT. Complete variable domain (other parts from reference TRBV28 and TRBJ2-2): DVKVTQSSRYLVKRTGEKVFLECVQDMDHENMFWYRQDPGLGLRLIYFSYDVKMKEKGDIPEGYSVSREKKERFSLILESASTNQTSMYLCASSLGSRGGRIRRELFFGEGSRLTVL.

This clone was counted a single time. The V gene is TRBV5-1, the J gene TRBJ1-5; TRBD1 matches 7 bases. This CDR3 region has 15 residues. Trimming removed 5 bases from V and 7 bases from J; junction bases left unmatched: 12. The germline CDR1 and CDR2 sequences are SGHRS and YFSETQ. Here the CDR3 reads CASSPQTGAGQPQHF. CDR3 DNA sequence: TGCGCCAGCAGTCCCCAAACAGGGGCTGGGCAGCCCCAGCATTTT. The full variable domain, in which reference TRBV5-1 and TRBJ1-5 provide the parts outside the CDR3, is KAGVTQTPRYLIKTRGQQVTLSCSPISGHRSVSWYQQTPGQGLQFLFEYFSETQRNKGNFPGRFSGRQFSNSRSEMNVSTLELGDSALYLCASSPQTGAGQPQHFGDGTRLSIL.

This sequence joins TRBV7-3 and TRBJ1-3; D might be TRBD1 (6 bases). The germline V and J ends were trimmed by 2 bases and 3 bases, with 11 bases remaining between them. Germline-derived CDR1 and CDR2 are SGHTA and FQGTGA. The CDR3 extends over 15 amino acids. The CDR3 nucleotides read TGTGCCAGCAGCTTAGGTGGGGGCAATGGAAACACCATATATTTT. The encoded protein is CASSLGGGNGNTIYF. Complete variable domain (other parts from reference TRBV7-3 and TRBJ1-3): GAGVSQTPSNKVTEKGKYVELRCDPISGHTALYWYRQSLGQGPEFLIYFQGTGAADDSGLPNDRFFAVRPEGSVSTLKIQRTERGDSAVYLCASSLGGGNGNTIYFGEGSWLTVV.

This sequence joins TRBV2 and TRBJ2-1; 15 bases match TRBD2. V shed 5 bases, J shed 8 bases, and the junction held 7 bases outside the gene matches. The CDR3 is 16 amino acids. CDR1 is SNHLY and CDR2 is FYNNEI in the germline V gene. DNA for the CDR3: TGTGCCAGCAGTCCCCGGACTAGCGGGGGGGTCTATGAGCAGTTCTTC. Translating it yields CASSPRTSGGVYEQFF.

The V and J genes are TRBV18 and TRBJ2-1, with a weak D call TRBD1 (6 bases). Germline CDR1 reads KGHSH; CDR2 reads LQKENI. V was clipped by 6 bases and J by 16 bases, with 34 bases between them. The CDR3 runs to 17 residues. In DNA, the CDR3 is TGTGCCAGCTCTCTGGACAGTAGGCTTCCCGATTTAAGATTTCGCTTCTTC. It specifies CASSLDSRLPDLRFRFF.

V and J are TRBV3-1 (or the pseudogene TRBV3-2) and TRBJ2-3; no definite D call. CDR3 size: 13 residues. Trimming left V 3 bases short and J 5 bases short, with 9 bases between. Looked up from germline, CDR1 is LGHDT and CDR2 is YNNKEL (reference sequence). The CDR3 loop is CASSHGPEDTQYF. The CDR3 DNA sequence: TGTGCCAGCAGCCACGGTCCCGAAGATACGCAGTATTTT.

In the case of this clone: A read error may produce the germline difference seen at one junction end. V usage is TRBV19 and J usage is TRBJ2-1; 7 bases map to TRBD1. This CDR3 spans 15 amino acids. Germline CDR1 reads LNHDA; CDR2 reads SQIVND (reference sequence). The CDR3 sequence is CASSVDRVDYNEQFF. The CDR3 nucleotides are TGTGCCAGTAGTGTAGACAGGGTGGACTACAATGAGCAGTTCTTC.

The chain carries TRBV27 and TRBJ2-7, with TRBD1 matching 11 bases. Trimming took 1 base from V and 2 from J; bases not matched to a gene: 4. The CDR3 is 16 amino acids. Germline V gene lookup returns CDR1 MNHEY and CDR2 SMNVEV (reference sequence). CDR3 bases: TGTGCCAGCAGTTTATATCGGACAGGGGGCGCCTACGAGCAGTACTTC. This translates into CASSLYRTGGAYEQYF.

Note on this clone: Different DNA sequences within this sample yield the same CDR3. The CDR3 spells CASSLVSSGANVLTF. The CDR3 DNA is TGCGCCAGCAGCTTGGTCAGCTCTGGGGCCAACGTCCTGACTTTC. This chain joins TRBV5-1 and TRBJ2-6, with unresolved D. The CDR3 consists of 15 residues. The germline gives CDR1 SGHRS, CDR2 YFSETQ. Trimming took off 0 bases at V and 0 bases at J, with 4 bases between the two ends.

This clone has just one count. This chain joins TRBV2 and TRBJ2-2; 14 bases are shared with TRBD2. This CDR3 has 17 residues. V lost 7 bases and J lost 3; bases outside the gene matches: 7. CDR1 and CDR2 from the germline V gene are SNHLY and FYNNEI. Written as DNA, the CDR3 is TGTGCCAGCACCCCGACTAGCGGGGGGGTAGACACCGGGGAGCTGTTTTTT. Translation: CASTPTSGGVDTGELFF.

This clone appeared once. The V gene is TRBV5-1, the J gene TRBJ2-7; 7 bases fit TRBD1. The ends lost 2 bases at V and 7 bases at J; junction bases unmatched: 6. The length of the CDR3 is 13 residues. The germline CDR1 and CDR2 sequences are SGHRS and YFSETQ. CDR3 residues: CASSFEGAREQYF. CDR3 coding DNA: TGCGCCAGCAGCTTCGAGGGGGCGCGGGAGCAGTACTTC.

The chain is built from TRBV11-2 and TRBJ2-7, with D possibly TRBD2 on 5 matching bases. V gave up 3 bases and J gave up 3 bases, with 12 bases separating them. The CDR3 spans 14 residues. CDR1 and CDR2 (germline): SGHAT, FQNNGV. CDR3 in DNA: TGTGCCAGCAGCTTGAGGACTGGGGTCTACGAGCAGTACTTC. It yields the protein CASSLRTGVYEQYF.

The CDR3 sequence is CASSLYFGEDGYTF. As DNA, the CDR3 is TGTGCCAGCAGTTTATATTTCGGGGAGGATGGCTACACCTTC. The chain recombines TRBV28 with TRBJ1-2; D is unresolved. Deletions cut 1 base from V and 6 bases from J, with 12 bases between. This CDR3 region has 14 residues. Germline V gene data show CDR1 as MDHEN and CDR2 as SYDVKM.

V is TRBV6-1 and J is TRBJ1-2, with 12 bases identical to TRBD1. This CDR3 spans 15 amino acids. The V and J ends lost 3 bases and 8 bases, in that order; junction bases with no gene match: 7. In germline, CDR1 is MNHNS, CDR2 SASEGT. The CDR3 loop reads CASSEPGQGAEGYTF. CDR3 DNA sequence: TGTGCCAGCAGTGAGCCGGGACAGGGGGCCGAGGGCTACACCTTC.

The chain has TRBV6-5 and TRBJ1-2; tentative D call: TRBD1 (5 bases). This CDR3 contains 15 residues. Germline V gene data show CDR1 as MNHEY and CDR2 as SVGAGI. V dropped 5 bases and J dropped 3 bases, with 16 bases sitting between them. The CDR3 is CASSPSAGGYYGYTF. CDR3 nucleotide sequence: TGTGCCAGCAGTCCTTCGGCGGGGGGGTACTATGGCTACACCTTC.

The CDR3 nucleotides read TGTGCCAGCAGCCAAGGACCCCAGGGATGGGACACTGAAGCTTTCTTT. The encoded protein is CASSQGPQGWDTEAFF. The rearrangement links TRBV3-1 (or the pseudogene TRBV3-2) to TRBJ1-1; the D gene is possibly TRBD1 (5 bases). CDR3 length: 16 residues. Trimming removed 1 base at V and 3 bases at J, with 15 bases between. Germline-derived CDR1 and CDR2 are LGHDT and YNNKEL (reference sequence).